The T cell receptor beta chain described here comes from a study of blood T cells in healthy people across ages. This clonotype was detected only once. A second PCR, run for roughly 7 to 11 cycles, used a sample-barcoded 5' primer plus a J-beta primer mix. TCRdb analysed the 5' RACE reads with MiXCR anew, one entry per CDR3 protein. Of roughly 860,000 distinct CDR3 sequences listed, 62% were seen once; the top ten hold 28%. This CDR3 region has 14 residues. The germline gives CDR1 SGHTA, CDR2 FQGNSA. The ends lost 6 bases at V and 5 bases at J; junction bases unmatched: 9. This chain links TRBV7-2 with TRBJ1-1, with 7 bases aligning to TRBD1. Sequencing used blood. The origin of this receptor is a man aged 25 to 45 in good health. The chain's CDR3 is CASSKDRAGTEAFF. CDR3 coding DNA: TGTGCCAGCAGTAAAGACAGGGCGGGGACTGAAGCTTTCTTT.